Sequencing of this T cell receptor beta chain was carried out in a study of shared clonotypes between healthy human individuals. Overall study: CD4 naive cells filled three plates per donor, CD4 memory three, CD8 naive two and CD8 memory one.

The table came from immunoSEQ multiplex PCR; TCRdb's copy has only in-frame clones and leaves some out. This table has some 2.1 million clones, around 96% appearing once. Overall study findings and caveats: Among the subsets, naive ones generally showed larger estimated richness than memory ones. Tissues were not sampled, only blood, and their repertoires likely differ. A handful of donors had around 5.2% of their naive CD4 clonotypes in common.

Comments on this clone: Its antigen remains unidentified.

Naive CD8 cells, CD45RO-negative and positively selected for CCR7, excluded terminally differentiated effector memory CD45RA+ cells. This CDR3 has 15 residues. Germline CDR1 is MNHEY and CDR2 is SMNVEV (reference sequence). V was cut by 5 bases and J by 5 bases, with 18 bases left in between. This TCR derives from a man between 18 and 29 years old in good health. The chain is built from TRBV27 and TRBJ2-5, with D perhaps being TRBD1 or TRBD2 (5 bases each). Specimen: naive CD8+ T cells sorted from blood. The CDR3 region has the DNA TGTGCCAGCAGTCCTTCCGGGACCCCGGGCGAGACCCAGTACTTC. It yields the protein CASSPSGTPGETQYF.